This T cell receptor beta chain was captured in a study of somatic mutations in cytotoxic T cells in rheumatoid arthritis. Study summary: Patient blood (approximately 30 ml EDTA) was taken immediately after diagnosis and before treatment. There were some V beta antibody-stained T-cell populations flow-sorted at nearly 100% purity, and these included V beta1+ cells sequenced for TCRB. Overall study findings and caveats: Among rheumatoid arthritis patients and age-matched healthy controls, CD8+ T-cell clonality was not significantly different.

J was trimmed by 0 bases and V by 4 bases; bases with no gene match: 2. The CDR3 has 16 residues. Germline-derived CDR1 and CDR2 are MRHNA and SNTAGT. Data came from immunoSEQ multiplex PCR; TCRdb stores just in-frame clones and leaves some out. Of several thousand clones in the sample, just under 75% were seen once. In regard to this clone: Its target is unknown.

The study pulled out CD4+ and CD8+ cells with positive magnetic bead selection and then checked their purity by flow cytometry. The receptor was derived from an adult with rheumatoid arthritis. The sample was CD8+ T cells sorted from blood. V is TRBV6-4 and J is TRBJ2-3, with 12 nucleotides matching TRBD2. The CDR3 nucleotides read TGTGCCAGCAGTGGACTAGCGGGAGCCAGCACAGATACGCAGTATTTT. This gives the protein CASSGLAGASTDTQYF.